Below, 2 T cell receptor beta chains from the same sample are listed, as sequenced in a study of radiation and T cells in renal cell carcinoma. The repertoire was sequenced with immunoSEQ multiplex PCR; TCRdb's copy has only in-frame clones and lacks some. The table lists 15,000 to 20,000 clones, 45% to 70% of them singletons, with about 12% in the top ten. Treatment described: 15 Gy SBRT to primary tumor, nephrectomy 4 weeks later. The specimen comprised tumor tissue, sampled from a patient whose treatment included radiotherapy and nephrectomy. The origin of the receptors is a man over 45 with renal cell carcinoma.

The table lists this clone with a few counts. The chain employs TRBV2 and TRBJ1-2; 7 bases align to TRBD1. CDR3 size: 12 residues. CDR1 is SNHLY and CDR2 is FYNNEI in the germline V gene. The V and J ends lost 8 bases and 8 bases, in that order; junction bases with no gene match: 8. The CDR3 nucleotides read TGTGCCAGCGTCACAGGGGAGGAGGGCTACACCTTC. It codes for CASVTGEEGYTF. The entire variable domain, with the rest obtained from reference TRBV2 and TRBJ1-2, is as follows: EPEVTQTPSHQVTQMGQEVILRCVPISNHLYFYWYRQILGQKVEFLVSFYNNEISEKSEIFDDQFSVERPDGSNFTLKIRSTKLEDSAMYFCASVTGEEGYTFGSGTRLTVV.

This clone has only a few counts. The chain is built from TRBV5-5 and TRBJ2-7; 9 positions agree with TRBD1. Looked up from germline, CDR1 is SGHKS and CDR2 is YYEKEE (reference sequence). With V trimmed by 5 bases and J by 4 bases, 13 bases remained unmatched. This CDR3 region has 16 residues. The CDR3 here is CASRFRPPGQGYEQYF. The DNA of the CDR3 is TGTGCCAGCAGATTCAGGCCCCCGGGACAGGGTTACGAGCAGTACTTC. The full variable domain, in which reference TRBV5-5 and TRBJ2-7 provide the parts outside the CDR3, is DAGVTQSPTHLIKTRGQQVTLRCSPISGHKSVSWYQQVLGQGPQFIFQYYEKEERGRGNFPDRFSARQFPNYSSELNVNALLLGDSALYLCASRFRPPGQGYEQYFGPGTRLTVT.